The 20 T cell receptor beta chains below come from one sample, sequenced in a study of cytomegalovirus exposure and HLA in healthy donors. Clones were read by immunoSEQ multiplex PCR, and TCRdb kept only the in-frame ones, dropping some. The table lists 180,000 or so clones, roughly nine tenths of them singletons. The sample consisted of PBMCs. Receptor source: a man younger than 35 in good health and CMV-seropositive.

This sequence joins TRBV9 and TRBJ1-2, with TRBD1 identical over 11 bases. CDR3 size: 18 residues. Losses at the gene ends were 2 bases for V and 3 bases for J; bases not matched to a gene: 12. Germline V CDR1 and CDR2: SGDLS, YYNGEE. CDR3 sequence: CASSVLSGQGGFDYGYTF. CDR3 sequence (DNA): TGTGCCAGCAGCGTCCTATCGGGACAGGGGGGATTTGACTATGGCTACACCTTC.

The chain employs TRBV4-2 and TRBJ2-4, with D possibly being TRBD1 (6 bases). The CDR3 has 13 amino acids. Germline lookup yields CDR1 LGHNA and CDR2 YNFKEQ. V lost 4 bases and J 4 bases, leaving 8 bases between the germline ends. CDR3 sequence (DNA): TGTGCCAGCAGCCCCCAGGGGAAAAACATTCAGTACTTC. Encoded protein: CASSPQGKNIQYF.

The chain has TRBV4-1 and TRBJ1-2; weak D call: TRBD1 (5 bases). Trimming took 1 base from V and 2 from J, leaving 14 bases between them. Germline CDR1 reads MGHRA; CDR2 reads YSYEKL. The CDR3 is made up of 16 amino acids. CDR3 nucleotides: TGCGCCAGCAGCCAAGGAGTAGACAGAAGAAACTATGGCTACACCTTC. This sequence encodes CASSQGVDRRNYGYTF.

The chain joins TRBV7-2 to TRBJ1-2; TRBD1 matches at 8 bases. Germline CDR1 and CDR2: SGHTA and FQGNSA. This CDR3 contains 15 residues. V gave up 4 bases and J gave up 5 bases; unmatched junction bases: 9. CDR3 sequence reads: CASSSSRQGRYGYTF. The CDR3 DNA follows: TGTGCCAGCAGCTCTTCCCGACAGGGGAGGTATGGCTACACCTTC.

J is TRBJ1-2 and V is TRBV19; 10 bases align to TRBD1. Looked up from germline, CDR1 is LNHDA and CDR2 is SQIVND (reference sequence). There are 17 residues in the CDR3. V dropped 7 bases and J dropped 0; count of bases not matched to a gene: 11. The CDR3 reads CASKGQGTAASNYGYTF. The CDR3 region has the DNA TGTGCCAGTAAGGGACAGGGGACGGCCGCTTCTAACTATGGCTACACCTTC.

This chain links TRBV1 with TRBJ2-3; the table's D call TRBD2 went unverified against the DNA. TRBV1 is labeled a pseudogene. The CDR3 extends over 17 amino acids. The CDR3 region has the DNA TGCACCAGCAGCCAAGGACTAGCGGGAGAACGGGGAGATACGCAGTATTTT. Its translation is CTSSQGLAGERGDTQYF.

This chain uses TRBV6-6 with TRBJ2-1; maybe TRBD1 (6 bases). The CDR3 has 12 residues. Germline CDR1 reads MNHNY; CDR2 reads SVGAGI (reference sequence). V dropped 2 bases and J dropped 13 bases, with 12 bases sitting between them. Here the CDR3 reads CASSYGRGPQFF. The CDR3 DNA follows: TGTGCCAGCAGTTACGGCAGGGGACCACAGTTCTTC.

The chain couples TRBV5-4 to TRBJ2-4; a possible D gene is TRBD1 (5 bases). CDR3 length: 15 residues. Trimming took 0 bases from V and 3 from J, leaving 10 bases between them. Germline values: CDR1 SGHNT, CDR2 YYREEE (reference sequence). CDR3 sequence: CASSLAGALKNIQYF. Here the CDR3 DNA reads TGTGCCAGCAGCTTGGCTGGGGCGCTCAAAAACATTCAGTACTTC.

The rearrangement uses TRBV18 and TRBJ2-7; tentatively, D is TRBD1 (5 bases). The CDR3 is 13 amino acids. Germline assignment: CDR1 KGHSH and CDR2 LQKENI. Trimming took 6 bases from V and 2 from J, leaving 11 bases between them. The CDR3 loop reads CASSGQNTYEQYF. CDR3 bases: TGTGCCAGCTCTGGACAAAACACCTACGAGCAGTACTTC.

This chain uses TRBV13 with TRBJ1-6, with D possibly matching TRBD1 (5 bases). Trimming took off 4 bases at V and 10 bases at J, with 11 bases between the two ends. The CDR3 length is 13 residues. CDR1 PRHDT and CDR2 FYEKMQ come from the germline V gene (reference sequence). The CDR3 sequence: CASSSRRDSPLHF. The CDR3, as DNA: TGTGCCAGCAGCTCTCGGAGGGACTCACCCCTCCACTTT.

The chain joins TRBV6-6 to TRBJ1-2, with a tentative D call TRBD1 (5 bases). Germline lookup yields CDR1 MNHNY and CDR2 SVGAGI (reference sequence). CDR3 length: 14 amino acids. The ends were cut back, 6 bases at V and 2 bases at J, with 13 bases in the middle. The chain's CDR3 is CASRPPRQNYGYTF. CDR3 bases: TGTGCCAGCAGACCGCCCCGACAGAACTATGGCTACACCTTC.

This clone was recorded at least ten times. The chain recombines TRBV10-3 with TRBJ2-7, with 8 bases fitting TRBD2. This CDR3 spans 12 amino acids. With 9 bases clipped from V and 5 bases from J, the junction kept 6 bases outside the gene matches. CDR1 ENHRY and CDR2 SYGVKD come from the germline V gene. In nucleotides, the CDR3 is TGTGCCATTTTGACTAGCGCCGACGAGCAGTACTTC. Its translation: CAILTSADEQYF.

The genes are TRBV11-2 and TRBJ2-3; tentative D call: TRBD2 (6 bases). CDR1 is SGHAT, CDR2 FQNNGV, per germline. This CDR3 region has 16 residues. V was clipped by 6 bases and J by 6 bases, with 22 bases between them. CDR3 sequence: CASSLSLAGPVDTQYF. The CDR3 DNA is TGTGCCAGCAGTCTCTCCCTCGCGGGACCAGTGGATACGCAGTATTTT.

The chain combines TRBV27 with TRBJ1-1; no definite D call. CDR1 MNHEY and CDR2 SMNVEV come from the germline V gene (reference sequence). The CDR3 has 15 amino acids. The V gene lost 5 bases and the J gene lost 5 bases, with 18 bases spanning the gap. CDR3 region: CASSPYREIGTEAFF. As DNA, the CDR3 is TGTGCCAGCAGTCCTTATCGGGAGATAGGGACTGAAGCTTTCTTT.

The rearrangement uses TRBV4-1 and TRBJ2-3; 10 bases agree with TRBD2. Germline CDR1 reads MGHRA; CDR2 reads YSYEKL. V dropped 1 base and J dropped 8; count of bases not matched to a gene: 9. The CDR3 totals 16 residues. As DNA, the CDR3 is TGCGCCAGCAGCCAAGTTCTAGCGGGGGACCCAGGTACGCAGTATTTT. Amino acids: CASSQVLAGDPGTQYF.

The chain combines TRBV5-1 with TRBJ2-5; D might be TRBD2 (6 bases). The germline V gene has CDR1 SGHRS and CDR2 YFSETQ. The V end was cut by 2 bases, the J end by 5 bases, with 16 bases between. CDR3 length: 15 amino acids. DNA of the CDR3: TGCGCCAGCAGCTTTACCGGGACCCGGGGGGAGACCCAGTACTTC. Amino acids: CASSFTGTRGETQYF.

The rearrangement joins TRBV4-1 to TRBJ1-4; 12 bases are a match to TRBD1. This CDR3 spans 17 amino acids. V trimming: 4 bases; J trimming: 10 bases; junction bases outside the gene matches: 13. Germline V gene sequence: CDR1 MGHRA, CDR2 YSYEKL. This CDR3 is CASSRAGTGGAVGKLFF. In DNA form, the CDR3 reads TGCGCCAGCAGCCGGGCCGGGACAGGGGGCGCCGTAGGAAAACTGTTTTTT.

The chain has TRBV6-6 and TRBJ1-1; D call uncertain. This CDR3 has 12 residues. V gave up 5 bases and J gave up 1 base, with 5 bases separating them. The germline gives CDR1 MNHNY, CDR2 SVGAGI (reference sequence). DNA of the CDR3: TGTGCCAGCAGTCTAAAGAACACTGAAGCTTTCTTT. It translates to CASSLKNTEAFF.

CDR3 DNA: TGTGCCAGCAGTGTACTCGGGGGCGGGAGCTATGGCTACACCTTC. It specifies CASSVLGGGSYGYTF. The chain recombines TRBV6-1 with TRBJ1-2; weak D call: TRBD1 (6 bases). The CDR3 contains 15 residues. Germline V gives CDR1 MNHNS, CDR2 SASEGT. Trimming cost V 4 bases and J 4 bases, with 16 bases left between them.

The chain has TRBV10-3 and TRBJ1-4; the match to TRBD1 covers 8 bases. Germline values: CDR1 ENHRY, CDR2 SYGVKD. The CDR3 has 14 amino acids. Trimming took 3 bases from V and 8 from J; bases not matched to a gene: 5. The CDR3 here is CAISDPAGGEKLFF. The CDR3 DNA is TGTGCCATCAGTGATCCGGCAGGGGGCGAAAAACTGTTTTTT.